This is a list of T cell receptor beta chains from one sample in a study of metastatic and nonmetastatic thyroid tumors. MiXCR reprocessed the PCR reads for TCRdb. In the table there are tens of thousands of clones, 17% of which are singletons. Sequencing was performed on blood. These receptors all come from a male donor with papillary thyroid cancer or a benign thyroid nodule (not recorded which). Some clones in this sample may be carry-over from other donors' samples. CDR3s include the opening cysteine and the closing phenylalanine or tryptophan. Each record gives: clone size, V gene, D gene, J gene, CDR3 DNA, CDR3 protein. A D gene is named only where the DNA matches it firmly. The listing skips clone size in some rows; elsewhere it reads once, few, many or a size class.

abundance: many
v_gene: TRBV4-1
d_gene: NA
j_gene: TRBJ1-4
CDR3nt: TGCGCCAGCAGCCCTACAGGGTTAGATGAAAAACTGTTTTTT
CDR3aa: CASSPTGLDEKLFF

abundance: many
v_gene: TRBV7-7
d_gene: TRBD2
j_gene: TRBJ2-1
CDR3nt: TGTGCTAGCAGCTTGGGCGGACTAGGCTCCTACAATGAGCAGTTCTTC
CDR3aa: CASSLGGLGSYNEQFF

abundance: many
v_gene: TRBV29-1
d_gene: TRBD1
j_gene: TRBJ1-2
CDR3nt: TGCAGCGTTAACGACAGGGGGACCTTC
CDR3aa: CSVNDRGTF

abundance: many
v_gene: TRBV20-1
d_gene: NA
j_gene: TRBJ1-4
CDR3nt: TGCAGTGCTAGAGATCCCCGGGGCTCGGGATGGGAAAAACTGTTTTTT
CDR3aa: CSARDPRGSGWEKLFF

abundance: few
v_gene: TRBV6-4
d_gene: NA
j_gene: TRBJ2-3
CDR3nt: TGTGCCAGCATTGAACTTGTAGGGGACACAGATACGCAGTATTTT
CDR3aa: CASIELVGDTDTQYF

abundance: NA
v_gene: TRBV30
d_gene: NA
j_gene: TRBJ2-5
CDR3nt: TGTGCCTGGAGTGTACGACAGAACCTAAGAGAGACCCAGTACTTC
CDR3aa: CAWSVRQNLRETQYF

abundance: many
v_gene: TRBV7-8
d_gene: TRBD1
j_gene: TRBJ1-5
CDR3nt: TGTGCCAGCAGCGAACGGACAGGGGGAGATCAGCCCCAGCATTTT
CDR3aa: CASSERTGGDQPQHF

abundance: many
v_gene: TRBV20-1
d_gene: NA
j_gene: TRBJ2-2
CDR3nt: TGCAGTGCTAGAGATAAGGACACCGGGGAGCTGTTTTTT
CDR3aa: CSARDKDTGELFF

abundance: few
v_gene: TRBV19
d_gene: NA
j_gene: TRBJ1-2
CDR3nt: NA
CDR3aa: CAGSGSRYGCTF

abundance: many
v_gene: TRBV6-2/TRBV6-3
d_gene: NA
j_gene: TRBJ2-3
CDR3nt: TGTGCCAGCACCTGGACGGAGGTAGGACCAGATACGCAGTATTTT
CDR3aa: CASTWTEVGPDTQYF

abundance: many
v_gene: TRBV9
d_gene: NA
j_gene: TRBJ1-2
CDR3nt: TGTGCCAGCAGCGTCGAAGAGACAAAATTCCTCCACTTCTATGGCTACACCTTC
CDR3aa: CASSVEETKFLHFYGYTF

abundance: many
v_gene: TRBV4-1
d_gene: TRBD1
j_gene: TRBJ1-5
CDR3nt: TGCGCCAGCAGCCCCCCCCGAATGACAGGGTCCCCCAGTCAGCCCCAGCATTTT
CDR3aa: CASSPPRMTGSPSQPQHF

abundance: NA
v_gene: TRBV11-3
d_gene: NA
j_gene: TRBJ2-3
CDR3nt: TGTGCCAGCAGCCTGGACGGGGGCACAGATACGCAGTATTTT
CDR3aa: CASSLDGGTDTQYF

abundance: NA
v_gene: TRBV7-9
d_gene: NA
j_gene: TRBJ2-7
CDR3nt: TGTGCCAGCAGCCCCGGACAATTGAGGGCCTACGAGCAGTACTTC
CDR3aa: CASSPGQLRAYEQYF

abundance: many
v_gene: TRBV15
d_gene: NA
j_gene: TRBJ1-5
CDR3nt: TGTGCCACCAGCAGAGACAGGGGCAATCAGCCCCAGCATTTT
CDR3aa: CATSRDRGNQPQHF

abundance: many
v_gene: TRBV20-1
d_gene: NA
j_gene: TRBJ1-1
CDR3nt: TGCAGTGCTTACAGTAACACTGAAGCTTTCTTT
CDR3aa: CSAYSNTEAFF

abundance: few
v_gene: TRBV19
d_gene: TRBD2
j_gene: TRBJ2-3
CDR3nt: TGTGCCAGTAGTATGACTAGCTGCACAGATACGCAGTGTTTT
CDR3aa: CASSMTSCTDTQCF

abundance: many
v_gene: TRBV30
d_gene: NA
j_gene: TRBJ2-1
CDR3nt: TGTGCCTGGAGTACGGAAACCTACAATGAGCAGTTCTTC
CDR3aa: CAWSTETYNEQFF

abundance: many
v_gene: TRBV7-9
d_gene: TRBD2
j_gene: TRBJ2-5
CDR3nt: TGTGCCAGCAGCCAAGGACTAGCGGGAGGTTTGGAGACCCAGTACTTC
CDR3aa: CASSQGLAGGLETQYF

abundance: many
v_gene: TRBV9
d_gene: TRBD1
j_gene: TRBJ2-3
CDR3nt: TGTGCCAGCAGCGTAACCGGGACAGGGGGCACAGATACGCAGTATTTT
CDR3aa: CASSVTGTGGTDTQYF

abundance: many
v_gene: TRBV14
d_gene: NA
j_gene: TRBJ1-1
CDR3nt: TGTGCCAGCAGCCCAGGACATTTTGCTTTCTTT
CDR3aa: CASSPGHFAFF

abundance: many
v_gene: TRBV3-1
d_gene: NA
j_gene: TRBJ1-6
CDR3nt: TGTGCCAGCAGCCCACCGGGACTATTTAATTCACCCCTCCACTTT
CDR3aa: CASSPPGLFNSPLHF

abundance: many
v_gene: TRBV20-1
d_gene: NA
j_gene: TRBJ1-1
CDR3nt: TGCAGTCTCACCGTGGGGGGGGCCACTGAAGCTTTCTTT
CDR3aa: CSLTVGGATEAFF

abundance: NA
v_gene: TRBV5-6
d_gene: NA
j_gene: TRBJ2-7
CDR3nt: TGTGCCAGCAGTAGGGTATTGGGACGGGACTCCTACGAGCAGTACTTC
CDR3aa: CASSRVLGRDSYEQYF

abundance: medium-sized
v_gene: TRBV27
d_gene: TRBD1
j_gene: TRBJ2-7
CDR3nt: TGTGCCAGCAGTTCCTCTATACCGGGACAGGGATCCTACGAGCAGTACTTC
CDR3aa: CASSSSIPGQGSYEQYF

abundance: NA
v_gene: TRBV4-1
d_gene: TRBD1
j_gene: TRBJ1-2
CDR3nt: TGCGCCAGCAGCCCTGGGAGGGGGACACAGGGGGGCTACACCTTC
CDR3aa: CASSPGRGTQGGYTF

abundance: NA
v_gene: TRBV30
d_gene: NA
j_gene: TRBJ2-6
CDR3nt: TGTGCCTGGCGCCGGAACTCTGGGGCCAACGTCCTGACTTTC
CDR3aa: CAWRRNSGANVLTF

abundance: NA
v_gene: TRBV7-9
d_gene: NA
j_gene: TRBJ2-7
CDR3nt: TGTGCCAGCAGCTTACTCGGAGGCGAGCAGTACTTC
CDR3aa: CASSLLGGEQYF

abundance: many
v_gene: TRBV28
d_gene: NA
j_gene: TRBJ2-2
CDR3nt: TGTGCCAGCAATTCCCCCGGAGCCAACACCGGGGAGCTGTTTTTT
CDR3aa: CASNSPGANTGELFF

abundance: medium-sized
v_gene: TRBV12-3/TRBV12-4
d_gene: TRBD1
j_gene: TRBJ2-1
CDR3nt: TGTGCCAGCAGCACCCTCGTGGACAGGCGCTACAATGAGCAGTTCTTC
CDR3aa: CASSTLVDRRYNEQFF

abundance: many
v_gene: TRBV11-3
d_gene: TRBD2
j_gene: TRBJ2-3
CDR3nt: TGTGCCAGCAGCTCCAGAAGCGGGAGGGCCGCAGATACGCAGTATTTT
CDR3aa: CASSSRSGRAADTQYF

abundance: many
v_gene: TRBV5-1
d_gene: TRBD2
j_gene: TRBJ2-5
CDR3nt: TGCGCCAGCCATAGCGGGGGGCAAGAGACCCAGTACTTC
CDR3aa: CASHSGGQETQYF

abundance: NA
v_gene: TRBV7-6
d_gene: TRBD1
j_gene: TRBJ2-7
CDR3nt: TGTACCAGCATCCCCACGGGACAGAGCTCCTACGAGCAGTACTTC
CDR3aa: CTSIPTGQSSYEQYF

abundance: many
v_gene: TRBV12-3/TRBV12-4
d_gene: TRBD1
j_gene: TRBJ1-2
CDR3nt: TGTGCCAGCACCTGGACAGGCCATGATGGCTACACCTTC
CDR3aa: CASTWTGHDGYTF

abundance: many
v_gene: TRBV5-6
d_gene: TRBD1
j_gene: TRBJ2-5
CDR3nt: TGTGCCAGCAGCTTGTCCGGACAGGGGACAATAAAAGAGACCCAGTACTTC
CDR3aa: CASSLSGQGTIKETQYF

abundance: NA
v_gene: TRBV12-3/TRBV12-4
d_gene: TRBD1
j_gene: TRBJ1-2
CDR3nt: TGTTCCAGCAGCCCAGGGACAGATGTCTACACCTTC
CDR3aa: CSSSPGTDVYTF

abundance: medium-sized
v_gene: TRBV15
d_gene: NA
j_gene: TRBJ2-2
CDR3nt: TGTGCCACCAGCACCGGAGGGGAGACCGGGGAGCTGTTTTTT
CDR3aa: CATSTGGETGELFF

abundance: medium-sized
v_gene: TRBV6-6
d_gene: NA
j_gene: TRBJ2-6
CDR3nt: TGTGCCAGCAGTTACGGCGGTTCGGGGGCCAACGTCCTGACTTTC
CDR3aa: CASSYGGSGANVLTF

abundance: many
v_gene: TRBV27
d_gene: NA
j_gene: TRBJ1-3
CDR3nt: TGTGCCAGCAGTTTATCCGCAGGGGACTCTGGAAACACCATATATTTT
CDR3aa: CASSLSAGDSGNTIYF

abundance: NA
v_gene: TRBV7-6
d_gene: NA
j_gene: TRBJ2-5
CDR3nt: TGTGTCAGCAGCTTAAGAGTTCAGGGCCAAGAGACCCAGTACTTC
CDR3aa: CVSSLRVQGQETQYF

abundance: NA
v_gene: TRBV6-1
d_gene: NA
j_gene: TRBJ1-1
CDR3nt: TGTGCCAGCACTAAGCGGGGGGGAACCACTGAAGCTTTCTTT
CDR3aa: CASTKRGGTTEAFF

abundance: many
v_gene: TRBV4-1
d_gene: NA
j_gene: TRBJ1-1
CDR3nt: TGCGCCAGCAGCCAAGTCACAGGGTCGGACACTGAAGCTTTCTTT
CDR3aa: CASSQVTGSDTEAFF

abundance: many
v_gene: TRBV7-7
d_gene: NA
j_gene: TRBJ2-5
CDR3nt: TGTGCCAGCAGCTTAGGACCTGGGAACCAAGAGACCCAGTACTTC
CDR3aa: CASSLGPGNQETQYF

abundance: many
v_gene: TRBV5-1
d_gene: TRBD2
j_gene: TRBJ2-1
CDR3nt: TGCGCCAGCAGATCGGGACTAGCGGGTTACAATGAGCAGTTCTTC
CDR3aa: CASRSGLAGYNEQFF

abundance: few
v_gene: TRBV27
d_gene: NA
j_gene: TRBJ1-6
CDR3nt: TGTGCCAGCAGTTTATCCGCCAATTCACCCCTCCACTTT
CDR3aa: CASSLSANSPLHF

abundance: NA
v_gene: TRBV20-1
d_gene: NA
j_gene: TRBJ2-3
CDR3nt: TGCAGTGCTAGAGATGTCATAGCGCGAGGTGCAGATACGCAGTATTTT
CDR3aa: CSARDVIARGADTQYF

abundance: many
v_gene: TRBV7-2
d_gene: TRBD2
j_gene: TRBJ2-5
CDR3nt: TGTGCCAGCAGCTCCGCCGGACTAGCGGGGCACCTCCAGTACTTC
CDR3aa: CASSSAGLAGHLQYF

abundance: NA
v_gene: TRBV27
d_gene: NA
j_gene: TRBJ2-3
CDR3nt: TGTGCCAGCAGTACCTACTGCACAGATACGCAGTATTTT
CDR3aa: CASSTYCTDTQYF

abundance: many
v_gene: TRBV7-8
d_gene: NA
j_gene: TRBJ2-5
CDR3nt: TGTGCCAGCAGCGCGGCTTTGGAGACCCAGTACTTC
CDR3aa: CASSAALETQYF

abundance: many
v_gene: TRBV5-1
d_gene: TRBD1
j_gene: TRBJ2-7
CDR3nt: TGCGCCAGCAGCCCTTTGCCGGGACAGGGGTACGAGCAGTACTTC
CDR3aa: CASSPLPGQGYEQYF

abundance: many
v_gene: TRBV5-1
d_gene: NA
j_gene: TRBJ2-1
CDR3nt: TGCGCCAGCAGCTTGGAGCTCGCTGAGCAGTTCTTC
CDR3aa: CASSLELAEQFF

abundance: many
v_gene: TRBV9
d_gene: TRBD1
j_gene: TRBJ2-2
CDR3nt: TGTGCCACCCGGACAGGGAACACCGGGGAGCTGTTTTTT
CDR3aa: CATRTGNTGELFF

abundance: NA
v_gene: TRBV10-3
d_gene: NA
j_gene: TRBJ1-2
CDR3nt: TGTGTCATCACGAAAGGGACACTTGGGGATGGCTACACCTTC
CDR3aa: CVITKGTLGDGYTF